This T cell receptor beta chain originates from a study of blood T cell repertoires in COVID-19. CDR1 is SGHNT, CDR2 YENEEA, per germline. This CDR3 spans 15 amino acids. V gave up 1 base and J gave up 9 bases; unmatched junction bases: 9. TCRdb keeps only in-frame clones here, not all; method: immunoSEQ multiplex PCR. Of 70,000 to 95,000 clones in the sample, roughly 80% were seen once. Sequencing was carried out using peripheral blood. The chain combines TRBV11-3 with TRBJ2-1; 7 nucleotides agree with TRBD2. This clonotype was obtained from a man aged 55 to 70 with COVID-19, enrolled during active disease. The CDR3 nucleotides read TGTGCCAGCAGCTTAGTTATTGCGGGAGAGAGTGAGCAGTTCTTC. It codes for CASSLVIAGESEQFF.